The clone carrying this T cell receptor (beta chain) appeared many times. This sample is drawn from a study of neurological immune-mediated disorders. Germline assignment: CDR1 SGHTA and CDR2 FQGNSA. This CDR3 is 15 amino acids long. V dropped 4 bases and J dropped 4 bases, with 14 bases sitting between them. Synthesis of cDNA was accomplished via 5'RACE employing 10-nucleotide random UMIs. TCRdb reanalysed the 5' RACE reads using MiXCR and keeps one entry per CDR3 protein. The table includes about 46,000 distinct CDR3 sequences, under 13% detected once. The sequence derives from a man in his 70s with HTLV-1-associated myelopathy (HAM/TSP). The J gene is TRBJ2-1, the V gene TRBV7-2; D unresolved. Sample: PBMCs. CDR3 in DNA: TGTGCCAGCAGCTCCGCGCCGCGCCGGTACAATGAGCAGTTCTTC. It is translated as CASSSAPRRYNEQFF. The full variable domain, completed using reference TRBV7-2 and TRBJ2-1, is GAGVSQSPSNKVTEKGKDVELRCDPISGHTALYWYRQSLGQGLEFLIYFQGNSAPDKSGLPSDRFSAERTGGSVSTLTIQRTQQEDSAVYLCASSSAPRRYNEQFFGPGTRLTVL.